Below, one T cell receptor (beta chain) is given with its context. Its antigen is as yet unknown. The CDR3 sequence is 15 residues long. Germline CDR1 and CDR2: SGHVS and FNYEAQ. V was clipped by 3 bases and J by 2 bases, with 10 bases between them. This sample is drawn from a study of T cell responses to AZD1222 COVID-19 vaccine. Study results and caveats: Following two doses of AZD1222, Spike-specific TCR breadth and depth rose. A mostly white British donor set with more females was recruited, and clonal diversity was possibly underestimated. Just five to seven people given AZD1222 tested seropositive at baseline.

Measured with immunoSEQ multiplex PCR; TCRdb has only the in-frame clones, and not every one. The sample yields around 85,000 clones, under 90% seen once. This clonotype originated in an adult who received the AZD1222 COVID-19 vaccine. Sequencing used peripheral blood, obtained 28 days after the second AZD1222 dose. V usage is TRBV7-6 and J usage is TRBJ1-4; D is undetermined. The CDR3 spells CASSFRGGTNEKLFF. CDR3 nucleotides: TGTGCCAGCAGCTTTCGGGGAGGGACTAATGAAAAACTGTTTTTT.